These 26 T cell receptor beta chains share one sample of origin, sequenced in a study of T cell responses to AZD1222 COVID-19 vaccine. Only in-frame clones appear in the TCRdb table, and some are missing; sequencing was by immunoSEQ multiplex PCR. The table has approximately 110,000 clones, 88% seen once. The sequenced sample was peripheral blood, obtained on day 0 of MenACWY control vaccination. All receptors derive from an adult in good health.

The chain employs TRBV7-9 and TRBJ2-7, with 7 bases that match TRBD1. The V and J ends lost 2 bases and 7 bases, in that order; junction bases with no gene match: 2. The CDR3 covers 12 residues. Germline V lookup: CDR1 SEHNR, CDR2 FQNEAQ (reference sequence). CDR3 DNA sequence: TGTGCCAGCAGCTTAACAGGGGCTGAGCAGTACTTC. Encoded protein: CASSLTGAEQYF.

A few counts support this clone. The chain couples TRBV18 to TRBJ1-2; tentative D call: TRBD1 (6 bases). CDR3 length equals 14 residues. Germline assignment: CDR1 KGHSH and CDR2 LQKENI. V was cut by 2 bases and J by 7 bases, with 14 bases left in between. The CDR3 nucleotides read TGTGCCAGCTCACCATTGGGGGGGGCGCGTGGCTACACCTTC. Translating gives CASSPLGGARGYTF.

The chain links TRBV7-3 to TRBJ2-1; D not resolved. V was pared by 3 bases and J by 5 bases, with 8 bases between. This CDR3 has 13 residues. Per germline, CDR1 SGHTA and CDR2 FQGTGA. The DNA for the CDR3 is TGTGCCAGCAGCTTTCTAGAGAACAATGAGCAGTTCTTC. Translation: CASSFLENNEQFF. The variable domain in full, with the rest retrieved from reference TRBV7-3 and TRBJ2-1, is GAGVSQTPSNKVTEKGKYVELRCDPISGHTALYWYRQSLGQGPEFLIYFQGTGAADDSGLPNDRFFAVRPEGSVSTLKIQRTERGDSAVYLCASSFLENNEQFFGPGTRLTVL.

This chain links TRBV28 with TRBJ1-2; D not resolved. CDR1 is MDHEN, CDR2 SYDVKM, per germline. The V gene lost 7 bases and the J gene lost 4 bases, with 16 bases spanning the gap. The CDR3 spans 14 residues. The CDR3 spells CASNSVGSSYGYTF. The CDR3 nucleotides are TGTGCCAGCAACTCGGTCGGCAGTAGCTATGGCTACACCTTC.

V is TRBV4-1 and J is TRBJ1-4; TRBD1 matches at 9 bases. Germline V CDR1 and CDR2: MGHRA, YSYEKL. V shed 4 bases and J 8 bases; nucleotides not matched to a gene: 8. The CDR3 extends over 15 amino acids. The CDR3 reads CASSRNDRGSEKLFF. The CDR3 coding sequence is TGCGCCAGCAGCCGAAATGACAGGGGGAGCGAAAAACTGTTTTTT.

The CDR3 DNA reads TGTGCCAGCAGTCCACTGAAGAAGGGAGTCGCTGAAGCTTTCTTT. This encodes CASSPLKKGVAEAFF. The chain combines TRBV5-4 with TRBJ1-1; unclear D gene. Between the trimmed V and J ends, which lost 5 bases and 6 bases, there was a span of 20 bases. There are 15 residues in the CDR3. Per germline, CDR1 SGHNT and CDR2 YYREEE (reference sequence).

CDR3 region: CASSQGRTPRPQHF. The CDR3 DNA is TGTGCCAGCAGCCAAGGGCGAACCCCGAGGCCCCAGCATTTT. V gene TRBV3-1 (or the pseudogene TRBV3-2) combines with J gene TRBJ1-5; D not resolved. V was shortened by 1 base and J by 9 bases, with 13 bases between the two germline ends. The CDR3 consists of 14 residues. Germline V CDR1 and CDR2: LGHDT, YNNKEL (reference sequence).

V and J are TRBV7-2 and TRBJ2-3, with TRBD2 matching 10 bases. The J segment lost 4 bases and the V segment lost 1 base, leaving 5 bases of the junction unmatched. From germline, CDR1 is SGHTA and CDR2 FQGNSA. The CDR3 spans 16 residues. The CDR3 DNA reads as TGTGCCAGCAGCTTAGTAGGAGCGGGGGGGTCAGATACGCAGTATTTT. The encoded protein is CASSLVGAGGSDTQYF. The full variable domain, with the rest looked up from reference TRBV7-2 and TRBJ2-3, is GAGVSQSPSNKVTEKGKDVELRCDPISGHTALYWYRQSLGQGLEFLIYFQGNSAPDKSGLPSDRFSAERTGGSVSTLTIQRTQQEDSAVYLCASSLVGAGGSDTQYFGPGTRLTVL.

The chain employs TRBV4-1 and TRBJ1-2, with 8 bases that match TRBD1. CDR3 length: 15 residues. The V and J ends lost 3 bases and 8 bases, in that order; junction bases with no gene match: 11. The V gene's germline CDR1 is MGHRA and CDR2 YSYEKL. CDR3 bases: TGCGCCAGCAGCCAGCAGGACAGGGAGAACCCCGGCTACACCTTC. It yields the protein CASSQQDRENPGYTF.

V and J are TRBV27 and TRBJ2-7; tentatively, D is TRBD1 or TRBD2 (5 bases each). Trimming left V 8 bases short and J 3 bases short, with 23 bases between. Germline V gives CDR1 MNHEY, CDR2 SMNVEV (reference sequence). The CDR3 is 16 amino acids. The CDR3 DNA reads TGTGCCAGCGGACCAGTGGGGGTATCCGGATACTACGAGCAGTACTTC. It translates to CASGPVGVSGYYEQYF.

The chain has TRBV7-7 and TRBJ2-2, with a tentative D call TRBD2 (5 bases). This CDR3 comprises 14 residues. V lost 4 bases and J 5 bases, leaving 11 bases between the germline ends. Germline V gene lookup returns CDR1 SSHAT and CDR2 FNYEAQ (reference sequence). The CDR3 protein is CASSSNSGTGELFF. DNA of the CDR3: TGTGCCAGCAGCTCGAACTCGGGGACCGGGGAGCTGTTTTTT.

V is TRBV19 and J is TRBJ2-7; D may match TRBD1 or TRBD2 (5 bases each). In germline, CDR1 is LNHDA, CDR2 SQIVND (reference sequence). Trimming removed 5 bases from V and 3 bases from J, with 17 bases in between. The CDR3 is 15 residues long. The CDR3: CASSRGRGPYYEQYF. In DNA form, the CDR3 reads TGTGCCAGTAGTCGGGGTCGGGGACCTTACTACGAGCAGTACTTC.

V usage is TRBV2 and J usage is TRBJ1-4; 8 positions match TRBD1. The length of the CDR3 is 13 residues. Germline V gene sequence: CDR1 SNHLY, CDR2 FYNNEI. Trimming took 7 bases from V and 8 from J; bases not matched to a gene: 6. CDR3 region: CASNQGAREKLFF. DNA of the CDR3: TGTGCCAGCAACCAGGGGGCGCGAGAAAAACTGTTTTTT.

With respect to this clone: The junction does not match germline at one end; this may be a read error. This sequence joins TRBV5-1 and TRBJ1-2, with TRBD1 matching 7 bases. The CDR3 runs 15 residues. Germline V lookup: CDR1 SGHRS, CDR2 YFSETQ. The CDR3, as DNA: TGCGCCAGCACCCAGATGGGAAGACAGGGCGCCGTTTTGGCCTTC. It translates to CASTQMGRQGAVLAF.

V and J are TRBV28 and TRBJ1-5; no firm D call. The CDR3 is 16 amino acids. Germline CDR1 MDHEN, CDR2 SYDVKM. The V gene lost 4 bases and the J gene lost 4 bases, with 17 bases spanning the gap. As DNA, the CDR3 is TGTGCCAGCAGTTCCCTGGCAGGTGGACTTAATCAGCCCCAGCATTTT. This codes for CASSSLAGGLNQPQHF.

This clone appeared a few times. The chain recombines TRBV21-1 with TRBJ1-2; TRBD1 reflects the table's D call only, with no check against the DNA. TRBV21-1 is tagged as a pseudogene. The CDR3 is 12 amino acids. Here the CDR3 DNA reads TGTGCCAGCAGCAAAGGGGCCCTTGGCTACACCTTC. Protein sequence: CASSKGALGYTF.

This chain connects TRBV7-2 to TRBJ1-2; 9 bases match TRBD1. With 5 bases clipped from V and 6 bases from J, the junction kept 4 bases outside the gene matches. CDR3 length: 13 residues. The V gene's germline CDR1 is SGHTA and CDR2 FQGNSA. The CDR3 reads CASSETGGDGYTF. Here the CDR3 DNA reads TGTGCCAGCAGCGAAACAGGGGGCGATGGCTACACCTTC. Complete variable domain (other parts from reference TRBV7-2 and TRBJ1-2): GAGVSQSPSNKVTEKGKDVELRCDPISGHTALYWYRQSLGQGLEFLIYFQGNSAPDKSGLPSDRFSAERTGGSVSTLTIQRTQQEDSAVYLCASSETGGDGYTFGSGTRLTVV.

The chain uses TRBV18 and TRBJ2-2; 7 bases are shared with TRBD1. The CDR3 totals 16 residues. V lost 6 bases, J lost 3 bases, and 10 bases stayed unmatched. CDR1 is KGHSH and CDR2 is LQKENI in the germline V gene. CDR3 protein: CASSNRDSSDTGELFF. The CDR3 nucleotides read TGTGCCAGCTCGAACCGGGACAGTTCAGACACCGGGGAGCTGTTTTTT.

The chain is built from TRBV9 and TRBJ2-7; possibly TRBD2 for D (6 bases). Germline V gene data show CDR1 as SGDLS and CDR2 as YYNGEE. CDR3 size: 15 residues. V dropped 0 bases and J dropped 3 bases, with 13 bases sitting between them. Here the CDR3 reads CASSVDMRDDYEQYF. The CDR3 DNA is TGTGCCAGCAGCGTAGATATGCGGGATGACTACGAGCAGTACTTC.

This clone was observed a few times. This chain uses TRBV5-1 with TRBJ1-6; D gene uncertain. Germline-derived CDR1 and CDR2 are SGHRS and YFSETQ. Trimming cost V 0 bases and J 8 bases, with 6 bases left between them. The CDR3 loop spans 13 amino acids. The chain's CDR3 is CASSLAGYSPLHF. CDR3 nucleotide sequence: TGCGCCAGCAGCTTGGCGGGGTATTCACCCCTCCACTTT.

The gene calls are TRBV7-6 and TRBJ2-1, with 10 positions matching TRBD1. From germline, CDR1 is SGHVS and CDR2 FNYEAQ. This CDR3 comprises 15 residues. The ends lost 6 bases at V and 9 bases at J; junction bases unmatched: 11. In DNA form, the CDR3 reads TGTGCCAGCAGTTACCGGGACAGGGGTTCCACTGAGCAGTTCTTC. This gives the protein CASSYRDRGSTEQFF.

J is TRBJ2-7 and V is TRBV5-4; D may be TRBD2 (6 bases). Germline CDR1 and CDR2: SGHNT and YYREEE (reference sequence). CDR3 length: 15 amino acids. The germline V and J ends were trimmed by 4 bases and 3 bases, with 17 bases remaining between them. The CDR3 spells CASSNGREVDYEQYF. CDR3 coding DNA: TGTGCCAGCAGCAACGGGCGGGAAGTCGACTACGAGCAGTACTTC.

V usage is TRBV14 and J usage is TRBJ1-1, with a possible D match to TRBD1 (5 bases). V was trimmed by 0 bases and J by 3 bases, leaving 8 bases between them. Germline V lookup: CDR1 SGHDN, CDR2 FVKESK. The CDR3 consists of 14 residues. The CDR3 loop is CASSQDLGHTEAFF. The CDR3 region has the DNA TGTGCCAGCAGCCAAGATCTGGGACACACTGAAGCTTTCTTT.

The V and J genes are TRBV19 and TRBJ1-5, with 12 bases that match TRBD1. Trimming removed 3 bases from V and 7 bases from J; junction bases left unmatched: 7. The CDR3 consists of 16 residues. Germline CDR1 reads LNHDA; CDR2 reads SQIVND (reference sequence). This CDR3 is CASSISGTGGPQPQHF. The CDR3 nucleotides are TGTGCCAGTAGTATTTCCGGGACAGGGGGCCCACAGCCCCAGCATTTT.

In its sample, this clone was seen once. This chain joins TRBV5-1 and TRBJ2-7, with a tentative D call TRBD1 (6 bases). The CDR3 is 15 amino acids. The V and J ends lost 3 bases and 0 bases respectively, with 13 bases between them. CDR1 SGHRS and CDR2 YFSETQ come from the germline V gene. The DNA of the CDR3 is TGCGCCAGCAGCTCTACAGGGTCGGCCTCCTACGAGCAGTACTTC. Its protein product is CASSSTGSASYEQYF.

The chain joins TRBV29-1 to TRBJ1-2; the D gene is possibly TRBD1 (5 bases). The V gene's germline CDR1 is SQVTM and CDR2 ANQGSEA. V was trimmed by 6 bases and J by 6 bases, leaving 14 bases between them. CDR3 length: 12 residues. The CDR3 protein is CSVPDPGDGYTF. The DNA for the CDR3 is TGCAGCGTGCCCGATCCGGGGGATGGCTACACCTTC. Combining the CDR3 with reference TRBV29-1 and TRBJ1-2 gives the whole variable domain SAVISQKPSRDICQRGTSLTIQCQVDSQVTMMFWYRQQPGQSLTLIATANQGSEATYESGFVIDKFPISRPNLTFSTLTVSNMSPEDSSIYLCSVPDPGDGYTFGSGTRLTVV.